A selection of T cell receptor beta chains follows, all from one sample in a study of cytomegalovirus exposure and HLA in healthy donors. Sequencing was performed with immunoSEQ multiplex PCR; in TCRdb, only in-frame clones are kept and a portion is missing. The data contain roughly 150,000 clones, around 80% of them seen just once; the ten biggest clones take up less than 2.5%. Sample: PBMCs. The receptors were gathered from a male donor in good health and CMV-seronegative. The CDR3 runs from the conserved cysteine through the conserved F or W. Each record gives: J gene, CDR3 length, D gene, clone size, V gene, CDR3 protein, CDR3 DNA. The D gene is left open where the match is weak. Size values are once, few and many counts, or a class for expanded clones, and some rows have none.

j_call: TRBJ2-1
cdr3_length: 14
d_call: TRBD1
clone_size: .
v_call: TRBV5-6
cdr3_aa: CASSQGAGNNEQFF
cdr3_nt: TGTGCCAGCAGCCAGGGGGCTGGGAACAATGAGCAGTTCTTC

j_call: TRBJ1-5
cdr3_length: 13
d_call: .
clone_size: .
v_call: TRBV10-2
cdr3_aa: CASSVAGNQPQHF
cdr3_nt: TGCGCCAGCAGTGTAGCGGGGAATCAGCCCCAGCATTTT

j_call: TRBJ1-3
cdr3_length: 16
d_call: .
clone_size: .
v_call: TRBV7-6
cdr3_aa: CASSSLSGLSGNTIYF
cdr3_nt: TGTGCCAGCAGCTCCCTTTCAGGACTCTCTGGAAACACCATATATTTT

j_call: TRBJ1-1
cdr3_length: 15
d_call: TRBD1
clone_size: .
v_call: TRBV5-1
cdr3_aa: CASSPGDRNKFEAFF
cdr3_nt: TGCGCCAGCAGCCCAGGGGACAGGAATAAATTTGAAGCTTTCTTT

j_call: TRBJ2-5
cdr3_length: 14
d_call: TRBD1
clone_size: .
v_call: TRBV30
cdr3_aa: CAWDRDRGVETQYF
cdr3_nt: TGTGCCTGGGACCGGGACAGGGGGGTAGAGACCCAGTACTTC

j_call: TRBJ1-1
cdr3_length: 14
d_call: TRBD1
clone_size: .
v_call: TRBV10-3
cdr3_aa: CAIRADRESTEAFF
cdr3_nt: TGTGCCATCAGGGCTGACAGGGAATCCACTGAAGCTTTCTTT

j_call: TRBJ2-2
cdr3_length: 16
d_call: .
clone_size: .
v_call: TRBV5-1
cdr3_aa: CASSLAGQLNTGELFF
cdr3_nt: TGCGCCAGCAGCTTGGCAGGACAGCTAAACACCGGGGAGCTGTTTTTT

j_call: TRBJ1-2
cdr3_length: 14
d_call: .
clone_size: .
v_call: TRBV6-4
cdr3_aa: CASSRQYLSGGYTF
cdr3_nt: TGTGCCAGCAGTAGACAGTACTTATCGGGTGGCTACACCTTC

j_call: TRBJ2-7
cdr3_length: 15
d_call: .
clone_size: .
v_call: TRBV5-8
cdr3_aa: CASSAAGTRTYEQYF
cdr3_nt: TGTGCCAGCAGCGCGGCCGGGACAAGGACCTACGAGCAGTACTTC

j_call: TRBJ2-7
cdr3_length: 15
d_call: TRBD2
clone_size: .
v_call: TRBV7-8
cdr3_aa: CASSLSGGIPYEQYF
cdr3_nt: TGTGCCAGCAGCTTGAGCGGGGGGATCCCCTACGAGCAGTACTTC

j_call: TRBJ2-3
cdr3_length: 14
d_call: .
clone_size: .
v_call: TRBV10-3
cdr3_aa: CAISEREGTDTQYF
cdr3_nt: TGTGCCATCAGTGAAAGGGAGGGCACAGATACGCAGTATTTT

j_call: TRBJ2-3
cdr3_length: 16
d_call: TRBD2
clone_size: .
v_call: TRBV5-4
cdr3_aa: CASSLDPGGATDTQYF
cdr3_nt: TGTGCCAGCAGCTTGGATCCGGGGGGGGCGACAGATACGCAGTATTTT

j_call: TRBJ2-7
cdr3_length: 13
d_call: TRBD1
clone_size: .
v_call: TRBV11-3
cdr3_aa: CASSRGQTYEQYF
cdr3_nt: TGTGCCAGCAGCAGGGGACAGACCTACGAGCAGTACTTC

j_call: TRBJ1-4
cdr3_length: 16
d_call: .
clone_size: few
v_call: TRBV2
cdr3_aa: CASSESPRQRGEKLFF
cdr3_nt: TGTGCCAGCAGTGAAAGTCCGCGGCAAAGAGGGGAAAAACTGTTTTTT

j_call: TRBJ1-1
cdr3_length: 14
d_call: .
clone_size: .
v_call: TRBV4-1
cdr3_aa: CASATGFMNTEAFF
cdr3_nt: TGCGCCAGCGCAACGGGTTTCATGAACACTGAAGCTTTCTTT

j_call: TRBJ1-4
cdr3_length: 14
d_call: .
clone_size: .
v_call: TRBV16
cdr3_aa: CASSQLEQDEKLFF
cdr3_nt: TGTGCCAGCAGCCAATTAGAACAGGATGAAAAACTGTTTTTT

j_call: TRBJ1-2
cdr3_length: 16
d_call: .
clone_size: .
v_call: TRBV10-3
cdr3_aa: CAISEAAGLANYGYTF
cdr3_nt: TGTGCCATCAGTGAGGCCGCAGGATTAGCTAACTATGGCTACACCTTC

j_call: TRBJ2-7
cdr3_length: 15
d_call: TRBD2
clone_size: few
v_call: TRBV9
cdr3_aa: CASSASGGAGYEQYF
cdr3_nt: TGTGCCAGCAGCGCGAGCGGGGGGGCCGGTTACGAGCAGTACTTC

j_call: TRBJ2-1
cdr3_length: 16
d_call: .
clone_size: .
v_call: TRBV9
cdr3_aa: CASSVVAGSSYNEQFF
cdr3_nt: TGTGCCAGCAGCGTAGTTGCGGGGAGCTCCTACAATGAGCAGTTCTTC

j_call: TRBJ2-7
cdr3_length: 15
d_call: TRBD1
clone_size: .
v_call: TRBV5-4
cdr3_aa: CASSPPDRGINEQYF
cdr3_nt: TGTGCCAGCAGCCCCCCGGACAGGGGTATCAACGAGCAGTACTTC

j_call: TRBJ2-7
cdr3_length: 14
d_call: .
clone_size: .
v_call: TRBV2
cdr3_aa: CASSDGDSPLEQYF
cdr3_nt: TGTGCCAGCAGTGATGGTGACTCCCCGCTCGAGCAGTACTTC

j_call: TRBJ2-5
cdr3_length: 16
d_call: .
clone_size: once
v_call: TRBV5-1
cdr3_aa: CASSPVRSSPRETQYF
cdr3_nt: TGCGCCAGCAGCCCCGTCAGAAGTTCACCCAGAGAGACCCAGTACTTC

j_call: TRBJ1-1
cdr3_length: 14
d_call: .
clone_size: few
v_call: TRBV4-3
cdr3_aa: CASAPTGANTEAFF
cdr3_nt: TGCGCCAGCGCCCCGACAGGCGCGAACACTGAAGCTTTCTTT

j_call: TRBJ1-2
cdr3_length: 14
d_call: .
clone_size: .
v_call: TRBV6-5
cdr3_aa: CASTKTGGGYGYTF
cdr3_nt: TGTGCCAGCACCAAAACCGGGGGTGGCTATGGCTACACCTTC

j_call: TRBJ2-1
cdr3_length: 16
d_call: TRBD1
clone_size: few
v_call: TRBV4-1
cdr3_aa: CASSPGDRGNYNEQFF
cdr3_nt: TGCGCCAGCAGCCCCGGGGACAGGGGTAACTACAATGAGCAGTTCTTC

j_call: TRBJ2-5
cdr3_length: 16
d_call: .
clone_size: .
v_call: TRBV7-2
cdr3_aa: CASSLERSRGQETQYF
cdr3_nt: TGTGCCAGCAGCTTAGAAAGGAGTCGGGGGCAAGAGACCCAGTACTTC